The 14 T cell receptor beta chains below come from one sample, sequenced in a study of Tregs in tolerant kidney transplant recipients. The protocol was immunoSEQ multiplex PCR, while the TCRdb copy is restricted to in-frame clones and leaves out a portion. The sample yields about 77,000 clones, roughly 98% seen once. This specimen consisted of CD4+ T cells from blood, obtained before the transplant. Source of these receptors: a human donor who received a combined kidney and bone marrow transplant.

This clone came up once. This chain joins TRBV7-6 and TRBJ2-3; 9 bases agree with TRBD2. The CDR3 is made up of 15 amino acids. V shed 1 base and J 6 bases; nucleotides not matched to a gene: 5. CDR1 and CDR2 (germline): SGHVS, FNYEAQ. This CDR3 reads CASSLDLAGTDTQYF. DNA for the CDR3: TGTGCCAGCAGCTTAGATCTAGCGGGGACGGATACGCAGTATTTT. Variable domain in full (rest from reference TRBV7-6 and TRBJ2-3): GAGVSQSPRYKVTKRGQDVALRCDPISGHVSLYWYRQALGQGPEFLTYFNYEAQQDKSGLPNDRFSAERPEGSISTLTIQRTEQRDSAMYRCASSLDLAGTDTQYFGPGTRLTVL.

The chain links TRBV19 to TRBJ2-7; the match to TRBD2 covers 7 bases. V shed 3 bases and J 1 base; nucleotides not matched to a gene: 9. CDR1 LNHDA and CDR2 SQIVND come from the germline V gene (reference sequence). This CDR3 comprises 16 residues. The CDR3 region is CASSIRAGTISYEQYF. The CDR3 DNA follows: TGTGCCAGTAGTATCCGGGCAGGGACTATTTCCTACGAGCAGTACTTC.

The CDR3 nucleotides read TGTGCCAGCAGCCTCCGACTAGCGGGGGTGGCAGATACGCAGTATTTT. Translation: CASSLRLAGVADTQYF. J is TRBJ2-3 and V is TRBV5-4; 12 bases agree with TRBD2. Germline V gene data show CDR1 as SGHNT and CDR2 as YYREEE (reference sequence). The V segment lost 4 bases and the J segment 4 bases; nucleotides outside the gene matches: 7. The CDR3 sequence is 16 residues long.

The V call is TRBV5-1, the J call TRBJ1-6, with TRBD1 matching over 9 bases. The trim removed 7 bases at V and 9 bases at J, leaving 8 bases unmatched. Germline assignment: CDR1 SGHRS and CDR2 YFSETQ. CDR3 length: 14 amino acids. The CDR3 DNA reads TGCGCCAGCTCACAGGGACAGGGTTTTTCACCCCTCCACTTT. This codes for CASSQGQGFSPLHF.

This clone was observed a single time. The rearrangement joins TRBV6-5 to TRBJ1-1; the D gene is possibly TRBD1 (5 bases). This CDR3 comprises 13 residues. Per the germline V gene, CDR1 is MNHEY and CDR2 is SVGAGI. The V gene lost 2 bases and the J gene lost 5 bases, with 9 bases spanning the gap. In DNA form, the CDR3 reads TGTGCCAGCAGTTACCGGGGGGGAACTGAAGCTTTCTTT. Translated, it gives CASSYRGGTEAFF.

The rearrangement links TRBV14 to TRBJ2-3; TRBD1 is a possible D gene (6 bases). Trimming took 1 base from V and 0 from J, leaving 20 bases between them. The CDR3 extends over 19 amino acids. Germline CDR1 reads SGHDN; CDR2 reads FVKESK. The CDR3 DNA follows: TGTGCCAGCAGCCAAGGAATGTGGACAGATTTCACTAGCACAGATACGCAGTATTTT. Translation gives CASSQGMWTDFTSTDTQYF.

The rearrangement joins TRBV7-2 to TRBJ1-5; D is unclear. The germline gives CDR1 SGHTA, CDR2 FQGNSA. This CDR3 is 14 amino acids long. The V gene lost 5 bases and the J gene lost 2 bases, with 10 bases spanning the gap. The CDR3 here is CASSQLGGNQPQHF. The DNA for the CDR3 is TGTGCCAGCAGCCAACTCGGGGGCAATCAGCCCCAGCATTTT.

The CDR3 bases are TGCGCCAGCAGCCACTCGAGCGGGGTAAATGAGCAGTTCTTC. Translating gives CASSHSSGVNEQFF. This sequence joins TRBV4-3 and TRBJ2-1, with 7 bases fitting TRBD2. The germline CDR1 and CDR2 sequences are LGHNA and YSLEER. V dropped 3 bases and J dropped 7; count of bases not matched to a gene: 6. There are 14 residues in the CDR3.

J is TRBJ1-4 and V is TRBV28; TRBD1 might be the D (5 bases). The V end lost 2 bases, the J end lost 4 bases, and 17 bases lay between the germline ends. The germline CDR1 and CDR2 sequences are MDHEN and SYDVKM. The CDR3 runs 17 residues. The CDR3 bases are TGTGCCAGCAGTTTACCCCGACAGAATTACTATAATGAAAAACTGTTTTTT. It yields the protein CASSLPRQNYYNEKLFF.

The rearrangement links TRBV25-1 to TRBJ2-7; 8 nucleotides line up with TRBD1. In germline, CDR1 is MGHDK, CDR2 SYGVNS. The V and J ends lost 3 bases and 3 bases, in that order; junction bases with no gene match: 7. This CDR3 contains 15 residues. The CDR3 DNA follows: TGTGCCAGCAGTGACGGACAGGGACGTTTCTACGAGCAGTACTTC. It yields the protein CASSDGQGRFYEQYF.

The chain couples TRBV11-2 to TRBJ1-2; a weak D match, TRBD1 (6 bases). The V end lost 1 base, the J end lost 8 bases, and 14 bases lay between the germline ends. Germline assignment: CDR1 SGHAT and CDR2 FQNNGV. This CDR3 contains 14 residues. In DNA, the CDR3 is TGTGCCAGCAGCTTAGCGGGGACAAGTCCGGGCTACACCTTC. Its protein is CASSLAGTSPGYTF. The full variable domain, its missing parts supplied by reference TRBV11-2 and TRBJ1-2, is EAGVAQSPRYKIIEKRQSVAFWCNPISGHATLYWYQQILGQGPKLLIQFQNNGVVDDSQLPKDRFSAERLKGVDSTLKIQPAKLEDSAVYLCASSLAGTSPGYTFGSGTRLTVV.

The gene calls are TRBV19 and TRBJ1-2, with TRBD1 identical over 12 bases. There are 16 residues in the CDR3. Germline lookup yields CDR1 LNHDA and CDR2 SQIVND (reference sequence). V was clipped by 3 bases and J by 6 bases; unmatched bases: 8. The CDR3 bases are TGTGCCAGTAGTATTCCTACAGGGACAGGGGGCCATGGCTACACCTTC. Amino acids: CASSIPTGTGGHGYTF.

The chain joins TRBV5-1 to TRBJ2-1; no definite D call. Trimming left V 1 base short and J 5 bases short, with 7 bases between. CDR1 and CDR2 from the germline V gene are SGHRS and YFSETQ. The CDR3 spans 13 residues. CDR3 region: CASSLSQNNEQFF. The CDR3 DNA follows: TGCGCCAGCAGCTTGTCTCAGAACAATGAGCAGTTCTTC.

The chain combines TRBV5-1 with TRBJ2-1; D perhaps matches TRBD1 (6 bases). This CDR3 is built from 14 residues. Per germline, CDR1 SGHRS and CDR2 YFSETQ. The germline V and J ends were trimmed by 6 bases and 7 bases, with 17 bases remaining between them. The CDR3 region is CASTHRTDSNEQFF. The CDR3 nucleotides are TGCGCCAGCACCCATAGGACAGACTCGAATGAGCAGTTCTTC.